This T cell receptor beta chain originates from a study of blood T cell repertoires in COVID-19. Study information: T cells, B-cell-depleted T cells, or PBMCs provided the cDNA or gDNA that served as material.

Germline CDR1 reads MDHEN; CDR2 reads SYDVKM. The CDR3 contains 15 residues. Trimming took 6 bases from V and 6 from J, leaving 17 bases between them. Repertoires were generated with immunoSEQ multiplex PCR, while TCRdb's copy carries only in-frame clones and drops some. The data contain approximately 110,000 clones, approximately 90% of them singletons. The sequence derives from a woman in her seventies who had recovered from COVID-19. The chain combines TRBV28 with TRBJ2-2; D possibly corresponds to TRBD2 (6 bases). Material: peripheral blood. In DNA, the CDR3 is TGTGCCAGCAGCGGGGGACCGAGGTACGCCGGGGAGCTGTTTTTT. Translating gives CASSGGPRYAGELFF.